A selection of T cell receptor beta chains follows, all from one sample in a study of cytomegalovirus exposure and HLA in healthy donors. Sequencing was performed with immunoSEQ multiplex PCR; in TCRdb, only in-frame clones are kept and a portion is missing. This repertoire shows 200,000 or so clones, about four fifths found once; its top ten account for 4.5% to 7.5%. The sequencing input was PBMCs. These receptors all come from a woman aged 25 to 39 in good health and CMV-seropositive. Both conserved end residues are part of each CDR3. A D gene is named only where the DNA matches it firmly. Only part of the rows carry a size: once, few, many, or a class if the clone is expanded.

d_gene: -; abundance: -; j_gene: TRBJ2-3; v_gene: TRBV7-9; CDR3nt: TGTGCCAGCAGCCGGGTGGAGGGAATCGGCACAGATACGCAGTATTTT; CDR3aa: CASSRVEGIGTDTQYF
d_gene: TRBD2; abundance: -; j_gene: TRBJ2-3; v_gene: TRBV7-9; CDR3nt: TGTGCCAGCAGCGCCCCCGGGGGGACGCAGTATTTT; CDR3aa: CASSAPGGTQYF
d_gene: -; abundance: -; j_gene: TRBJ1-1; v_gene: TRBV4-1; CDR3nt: TGCGCCAGCAGCCAAGACCCGACAGCAAACACTGAAGCTTTCTTT; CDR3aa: CASSQDPTANTEAFF
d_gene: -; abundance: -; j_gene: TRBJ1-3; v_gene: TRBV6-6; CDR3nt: TGTGCCAGCAGTTACGCCATAGGGAACGGGGGCACCATATATTTT; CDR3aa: CASSYAIGNGGTIYF
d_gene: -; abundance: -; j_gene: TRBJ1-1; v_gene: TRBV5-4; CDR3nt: TGTGCCAGCAGCTTTACGGGCACTGAAGCTTTCTTT; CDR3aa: CASSFTGTEAFF
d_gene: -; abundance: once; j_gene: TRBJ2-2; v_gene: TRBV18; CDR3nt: TGTGCCAGCTCACCGCAGGGAACCGGGGAGCTGTTTTTT; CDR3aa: CASSPQGTGELFF
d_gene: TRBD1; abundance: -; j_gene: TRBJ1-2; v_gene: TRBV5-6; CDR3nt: TGTGCCAGCAGCGGACAGGAGTCCTATGGCTACACCTTC; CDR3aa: CASSGQESYGYTF
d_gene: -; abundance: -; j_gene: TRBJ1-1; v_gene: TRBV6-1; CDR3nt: TGTGCCAGCAGGCGAGGGCCTGGGGGGGAAACTGAAGCTTTCTTT; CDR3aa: CASRRGPGGETEAFF
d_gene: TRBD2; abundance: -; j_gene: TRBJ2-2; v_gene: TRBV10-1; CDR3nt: TGCGCCAGCAAGGCGGGGACTAGCGGGATTGGAACCGGGGAGCTGTTTTTT; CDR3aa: CASKAGTSGIGTGELFF
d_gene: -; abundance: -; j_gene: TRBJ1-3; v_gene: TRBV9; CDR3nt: TGTGCCAGCAGCGTAGGAGAGGTCCGCTCTGGAAACACCATATATTTT; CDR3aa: CASSVGEVRSGNTIYF
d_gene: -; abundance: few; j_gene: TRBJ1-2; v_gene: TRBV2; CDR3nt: TGTGCCAGCAGACCCGGGGGGGCCTATGGCTACACCTTC; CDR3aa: CASRPGGAYGYTF
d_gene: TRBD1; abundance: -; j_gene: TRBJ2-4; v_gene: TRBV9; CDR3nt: TGTGCCAGCAGCCCGGGGACAGGAATAGCCAAAAACATTCAGTACTTC; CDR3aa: CASSPGTGIAKNIQYF
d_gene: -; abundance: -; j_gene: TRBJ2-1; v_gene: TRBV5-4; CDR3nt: TGTGCCAGCAGCTGGAGCTCCTACAATGAGCAGTTCTTC; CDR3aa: CASSWSSYNEQFF
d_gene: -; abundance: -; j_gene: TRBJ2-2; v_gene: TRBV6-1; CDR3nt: TGTGCCAGCTCCAGGTCGGAGAACACCGGGGAGCTGTTTTTT; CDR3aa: CASSRSENTGELFF
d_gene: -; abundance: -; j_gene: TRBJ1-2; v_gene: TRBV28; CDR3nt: TGTGCCAGCAGTTTATGGGGCAGGGCCTATGGCTACACCTTC; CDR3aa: CASSLWGRAYGYTF
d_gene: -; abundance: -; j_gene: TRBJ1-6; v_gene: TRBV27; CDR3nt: TGTGCCAGCAGTGCAACGGAGTATAATTCACCCCTCCACTTT; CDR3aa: CASSATEYNSPLHF
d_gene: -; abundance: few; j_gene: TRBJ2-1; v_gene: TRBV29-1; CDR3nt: TGCAGCGTTGAAGTTGTAATTGAGCAGTTCTTC; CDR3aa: CSVEVVIEQFF
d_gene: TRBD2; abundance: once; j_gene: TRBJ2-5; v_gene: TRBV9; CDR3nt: TGTGCCAGCAGCGTAGGGGGCGGGGGGGCCAGAGAGACCCAGTACTTC; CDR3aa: CASSVGGGGARETQYF
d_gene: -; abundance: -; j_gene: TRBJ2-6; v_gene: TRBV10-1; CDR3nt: TGCGCCAGCTCAGAGGGTTCCGGGGCCAACGTCCTGACTTTC; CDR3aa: CASSEGSGANVLTF
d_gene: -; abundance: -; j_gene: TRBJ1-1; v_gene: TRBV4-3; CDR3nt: TGCGCCAGCAGCCAATCCAGGATGAACACTGAAGCTTTCTTT; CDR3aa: CASSQSRMNTEAFF
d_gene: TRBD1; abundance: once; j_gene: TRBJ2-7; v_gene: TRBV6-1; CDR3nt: TGTGCCAGCAGCTTAGGGCAGGGGGACTACGAGCAGTACTTC; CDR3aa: CASSLGQGDYEQYF
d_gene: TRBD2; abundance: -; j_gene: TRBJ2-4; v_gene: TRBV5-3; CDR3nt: TGTGCCAGAAGCTTCAAGCGGGATGAGGCCAAAAACATTCAGTACTTC; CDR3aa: CARSFKRDEAKNIQYF
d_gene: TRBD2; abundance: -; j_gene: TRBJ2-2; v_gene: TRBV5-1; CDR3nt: TGCGCCAGCAGCATACCCCCCCAGCGGGGGACCGGGGAGCTGTTTTTT; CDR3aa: CASSIPPQRGTGELFF
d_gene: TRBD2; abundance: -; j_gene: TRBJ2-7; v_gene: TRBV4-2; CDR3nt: TGTGCCAGCAGCCAAGATCCCCCTAGCGGGGGGCCCGAGCAGTACTTC; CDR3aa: CASSQDPPSGGPEQYF
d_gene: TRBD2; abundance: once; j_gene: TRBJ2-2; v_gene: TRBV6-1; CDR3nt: TGTGCCAGCAGAGTGACTAGCGGGGACCTGTTTTTT; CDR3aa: CASRVTSGDLFF
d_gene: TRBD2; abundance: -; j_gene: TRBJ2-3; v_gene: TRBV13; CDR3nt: TGTGCCAGCAGCTTATTAGCGGGGGGGCCACGCACAGATACGCAGTATTTT; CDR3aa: CASSLLAGGPRTDTQYF
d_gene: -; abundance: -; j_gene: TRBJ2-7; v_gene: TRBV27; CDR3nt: TGTGCCAGCAGCCGCGGTTCTCATCCAGGGGAGTACTTC; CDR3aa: CASSRGSHPGEYF
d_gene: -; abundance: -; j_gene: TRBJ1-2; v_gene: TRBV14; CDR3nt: TGTGCCAGCAGCCAAGATTCGCGCTATGGCTACACCTTC; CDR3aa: CASSQDSRYGYTF
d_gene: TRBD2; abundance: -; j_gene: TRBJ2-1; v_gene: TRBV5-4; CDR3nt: TGTGCCAGCAGCTTGCGTAGCGGGGGGGCTTACAACAATGAGCAGTTCTTC; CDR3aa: CASSLRSGGAYNNEQFF
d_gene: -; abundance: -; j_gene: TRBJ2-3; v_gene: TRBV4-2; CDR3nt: TGTGCCAGCAGCCAAGCCCCCTTGAGCACAGATACGCAGTATTTT; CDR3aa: CASSQAPLSTDTQYF
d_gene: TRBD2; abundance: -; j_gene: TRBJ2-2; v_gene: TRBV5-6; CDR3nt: TGTGCCAGCAGCTTGGAGCTAGCGGGAGTTACCGGGGAGCTGTTTTTT; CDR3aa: CASSLELAGVTGELFF
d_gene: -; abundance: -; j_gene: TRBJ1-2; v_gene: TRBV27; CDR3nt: TGTGCCAGCAGCTATTCGTCCGGACAAACTAACTATGGCTACACCTTC; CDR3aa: CASSYSSGQTNYGYTF
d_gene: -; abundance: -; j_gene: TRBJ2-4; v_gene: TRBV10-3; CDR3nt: TGTGCCATCAGTGAGACGGGAACCTCGGGGATTCAGTACTTC; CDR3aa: CAISETGTSGIQYF
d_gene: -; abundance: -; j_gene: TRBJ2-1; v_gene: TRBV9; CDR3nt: TGTGCCAGCAGCAGTCCGGGAACCCCCAATGAGCAGTTCTTC; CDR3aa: CASSSPGTPNEQFF
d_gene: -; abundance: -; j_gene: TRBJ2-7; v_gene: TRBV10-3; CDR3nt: TGTGCCATCAGTGAGTCATCTTTGGTGCATGGACAGTCCTGCGAGCAGTACTTC; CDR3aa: CAISESSLVHGQSCEQYF
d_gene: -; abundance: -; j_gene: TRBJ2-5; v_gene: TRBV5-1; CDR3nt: TGCGCCAGCAGCTTGGCTGATCGTCGGAGACAAGAGACCCAGTACTTC; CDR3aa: CASSLADRRRQETQYF
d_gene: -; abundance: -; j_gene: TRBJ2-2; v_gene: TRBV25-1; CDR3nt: TGTGCCAGCAGTGGTGAACGGTGGAACACCGGGGAGCTGTTTTTT; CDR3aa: CASSGERWNTGELFF
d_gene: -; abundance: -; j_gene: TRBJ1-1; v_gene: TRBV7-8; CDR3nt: TGTGCCAGCAGCCCCCCGGGGGGAAGCGCTGAAGCTTTCTTT; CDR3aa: CASSPPGGSAEAFF
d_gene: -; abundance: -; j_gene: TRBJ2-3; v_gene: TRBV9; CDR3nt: TGTGCCAGCAGCGCTGTTTTCGCAGATACGCAGTATTTT; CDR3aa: CASSAVFADTQYF
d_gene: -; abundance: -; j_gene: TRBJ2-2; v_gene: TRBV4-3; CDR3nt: TGCGCCAGCAGCCAAGAAGGGGGGGGGAACACCGGGGAGCTGTTTTTT; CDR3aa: CASSQEGGGNTGELFF
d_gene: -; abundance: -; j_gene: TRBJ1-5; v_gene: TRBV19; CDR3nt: TGTGCCAGTACCATCAGTGGGGGAGGGCCCCAGCATTTT; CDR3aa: CASTISGGGPQHF
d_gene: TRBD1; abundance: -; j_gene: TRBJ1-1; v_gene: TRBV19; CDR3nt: TGTGCCAGTAAAACTGACAGGGGAGCCTCTGAAGCTTTCTTT; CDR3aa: CASKTDRGASEAFF
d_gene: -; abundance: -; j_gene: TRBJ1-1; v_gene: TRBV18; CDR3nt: TGTGCCAGCTCACCTTCAAAGAACACTGAAGCTTTCTTT; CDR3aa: CASSPSKNTEAFF
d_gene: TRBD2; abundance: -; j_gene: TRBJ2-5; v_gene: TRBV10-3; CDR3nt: TGTGCCATTTCTAGCGGGGGGACCCAAGAGACCCAGTACTTC; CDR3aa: CAISSGGTQETQYF
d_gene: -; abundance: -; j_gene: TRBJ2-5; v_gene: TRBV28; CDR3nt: TGTGCCAGCAGTTTATCGTCGGGGTGGGAGACCCAGTACTTC; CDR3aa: CASSLSSGWETQYF
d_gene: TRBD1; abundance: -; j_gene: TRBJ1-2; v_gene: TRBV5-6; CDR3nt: TGTGCCAGCAGCTGGATGGACAGGGAAAATGGCTACACCTTC; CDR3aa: CASSWMDRENGYTF
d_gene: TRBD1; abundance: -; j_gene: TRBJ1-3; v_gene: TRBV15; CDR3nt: TGTGCCACCAGCAGAGAAGACAGGGACTCTGGAAACACCATATATTTT; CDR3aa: CATSREDRDSGNTIYF
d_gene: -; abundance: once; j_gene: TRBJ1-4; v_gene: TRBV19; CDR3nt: TGTGCCAGTAGTATAACGTCAGTCTCCCCGGGGGATGAAAAACTGTTTTTT; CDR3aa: CASSITSVSPGDEKLFF
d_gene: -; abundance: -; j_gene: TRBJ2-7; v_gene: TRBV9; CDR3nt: TGTGCCAGCAGCCCAGGACTCACCGCCTACGAGCAGTACTTC; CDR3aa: CASSPGLTAYEQYF
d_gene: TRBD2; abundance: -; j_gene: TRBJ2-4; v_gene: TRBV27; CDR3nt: TGTGCCAGCTCTCGGGGGCAAACTAGCGGATGGGCCAAAAACATTCAGTACTTC; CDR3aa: CASSRGQTSGWAKNIQYF
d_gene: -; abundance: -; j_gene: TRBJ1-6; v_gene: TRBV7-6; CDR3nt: TGTGCCAGCAGCTTAGGGCTGGGGAGAAATTCACCCCTCCACTTT; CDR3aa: CASSLGLGRNSPLHF
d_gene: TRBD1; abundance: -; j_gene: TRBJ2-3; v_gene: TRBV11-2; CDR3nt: TGTGCCAGCAGCTTCTACATGGGGGACAGGGGGAAAGATACGCAGTATTTT; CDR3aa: CASSFYMGDRGKDTQYF
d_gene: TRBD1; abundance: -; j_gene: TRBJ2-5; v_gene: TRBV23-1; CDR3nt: TGCGCCAGCAGTCTTGAACAGGGGTCGTACCAAGAGACCCAGTACTTC; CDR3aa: CASSLEQGSYQETQYF
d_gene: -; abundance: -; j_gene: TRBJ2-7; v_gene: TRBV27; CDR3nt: TGTGCCAGCAGCCCTGCAGGGGGGTTCTCCTACGAGCAGTACTTC; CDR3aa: CASSPAGGFSYEQYF
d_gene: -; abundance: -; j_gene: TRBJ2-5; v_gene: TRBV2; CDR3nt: TGTGCCAGCAGTGAACAGCAAGAGACCCAGTACTTC; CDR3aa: CASSEQQETQYF
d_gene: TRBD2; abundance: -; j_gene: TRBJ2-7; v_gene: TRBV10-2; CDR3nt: TGCGCCAGCAGCCCCAGCGGGGGCTACTACGAGCAGTACTTC; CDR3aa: CASSPSGGYYEQYF
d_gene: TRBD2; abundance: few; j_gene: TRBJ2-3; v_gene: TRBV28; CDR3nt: TGTGCCAGCAGTTTTCTAGCGGGAGGGGCCGATACGCAGTATTTT; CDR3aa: CASSFLAGGADTQYF
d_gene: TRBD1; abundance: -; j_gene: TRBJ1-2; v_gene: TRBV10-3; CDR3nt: TGTGCCATCAGAAAACAGGGGGCGGAGGGCTACACCTTC; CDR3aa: CAIRKQGAEGYTF
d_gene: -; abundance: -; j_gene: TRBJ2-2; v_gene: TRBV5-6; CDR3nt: TGTGCCAGCAGCTTGGCCGCAGTTGTGAACACCGGGGAGCTGTTTTTT; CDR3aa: CASSLAAVVNTGELFF
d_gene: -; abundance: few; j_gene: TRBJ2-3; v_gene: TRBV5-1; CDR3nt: TGCGCCAGCAGCTTGAACCCGGGCACAGATACGCAGTATTTT; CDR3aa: CASSLNPGTDTQYF